This T cell receptor beta chain was found in a study of multiple sclerosis patients with progressive multifocal leukoencephalopathy. There are 13 residues in the CDR3. Germline CDR1 and CDR2: SGHRS and YFSETQ. The V gene lost 6 bases and the J gene lost 1 base, with 7 bases spanning the gap. Every PCR reaction included synthetic inline CDR3 controls for all V-J pairings. Generated by immunoSEQ multiplex PCR, the TCRdb table keeps only in-frame clones and is missing some. This table holds tens of thousands of clones, nearly 90% found once. Time point meaning: 6 to 7 months of natalizumab therapy. Prior interferon beta treatment was universal, and the PML patients were all female. This clone has just one count. Its antigen is not known. General observations from the study: Expanded clones at PML onset predated and persisted through natalizumab therapy. The findings' link to JC virus versus immunocompromise remained uncertain.

The chain uses TRBV5-1 and TRBJ1-4, with D possibly matching TRBD1 (6 bases). The source material was PBMCs, sampled from a patient treated with natalizumab. The sequence was obtained from a human donor with multiple sclerosis. The CDR3 DNA reads TGCGCCAGCAAACAGGGAACTAATGAAAAACTGTTTTTT. Translating gives CASKQGTNEKLFF.